A single TCR beta chain is shown here with its context. These data come from a study of blood T cell repertoires in COVID-19. This CDR3 is 18 amino acids long. The junction had 15 bases not matched to a gene; V was cut back by 7 bases and J by 3 bases. Germline V gene sequence: CDR1 LNHDA, CDR2 SQIVND (reference sequence). Under the authors' procedure: Reference gene primer amplification yielded estimated nucleated cell counts. Data came from immunoSEQ multiplex PCR; TCRdb stores just in-frame clones and leaves some out. V and J calls and clone size are given by that table; D and trimming were obtained from the DNA. The sample holds about 120,000 clones, 85% to 90% seen once.

The chain joins TRBV19 to TRBJ2-3, with 11 bases lining up with TRBD2. Source material: peripheral blood. The origin of this receptor is a woman in her fifties or sixties with acute or convalescent COVID-19. The CDR3 region is CASNDFYSGREETDTQYF. As DNA, the CDR3 is TGTGCCAGTAATGATTTCTATAGCGGGAGGGAAGAAACAGATACGCAGTATTTT.